Shown below are 21 T cell receptor beta chains from a single sample sequenced in a study of blood T cell repertoires in COVID-19 (dated by TCRdb to 2020 to 2021). Library construction relied on the immunoSEQ multiplex PCR assay. TCRdb took over this immuneACCESS table, retaining in-frame rearrangements with V and J assigned. Such tables are incomplete; in checked studies, under half of the missing clones stem from an unresolved V gene, and the remainder is unexplained. Across this sample there are 100,000 to 150,000 clones, with 65% to 90% seen only once. The ten largest make up roughly 6.7% of the sample. Sequencing was performed on peripheral blood. These TCRs come from a man older than 75 with active or convalescent COVID-19.

This clone occurred once. The chain uses TRBV5-4 and TRBJ2-5; TRBD2 aligns across 8 bases. The CDR3 extends over 15 amino acids. The J segment lost 4 bases and the V segment lost 0 bases, leaving 5 bases of the junction unmatched. Germline lookup yields CDR1 SGHNT and CDR2 YYREEE (reference sequence). CDR3 in DNA: TGTGCCAGCAGCTTGGGAAGCGGGAGCGGAGAGACCCAGTACTTC. Protein product: CASSLGSGSGETQYF. Full variable domain (outside the CDR3, taken from reference TRBV5-4 and TRBJ2-5): ETGVTQSPTHLIKTRGQQVTLRCSSQSGHNTVSWYQQALGQGPQFIFQYYREEENGRGNFPPRFSGLQFPNYSSELNVNALELDDSALYLCASSLGSGSGETQYFGPGTRLLVL.

V and J are TRBV15 and TRBJ2-1; D unclear. V was clipped by 0 bases and J by 9 bases, with 6 bases between them. Per the germline V gene, CDR1 is LNHNV and CDR2 is YYDKDF (reference sequence). The CDR3 totals 12 residues. The CDR3 loop reads CATSREIGEQFF. For the CDR3, the DNA is TGTGCCACCAGCAGAGAGATCGGTGAGCAGTTCTTC.

This chain joins TRBV6-5 and TRBJ1-2; 11 positions match TRBD1. The germline V gene has CDR1 MNHEY and CDR2 SVGAGI. V shed 7 bases, J shed 1 base, and the junction held 5 bases outside the gene matches. This CDR3 comprises 15 residues. The CDR3 spells CASTRDRGGNYGYTF. CDR3 DNA sequence: TGTGCCAGCACCCGGGACAGGGGGGGTAACTATGGCTACACCTTC.

This clone was observed a few times. The rearrangement links TRBV30 to TRBJ1-4; D gene unclear. The CDR3 totals 12 residues. In germline, CDR1 is GTSNPN, CDR2 SVGIG (reference sequence). Trimming shortened V by 0 bases and J by 7 bases, and 6 bases separated the two germline ends. The DNA for the CDR3 is TGTGCCTGGAGTGTACATGTTGAAAAACTGTTTTTT. Protein: CAWSVHVEKLFF.

The chain employs TRBV11-2 and TRBJ1-3; D gene ambiguous. This CDR3 region has 16 residues. Germline-derived CDR1 and CDR2 are SGHAT and FQNNGV. Trimming left V 5 bases short and J 2 bases short, with 16 bases between. CDR3 residues: CASSLQPPQAGNTIYF. Here the CDR3 DNA reads TGTGCCAGCAGCCTACAGCCTCCTCAAGCTGGAAACACCATATATTTT.

This chain's CDR3 is CASGLVQGTGQETQYF. Here the CDR3 DNA reads TGTGCTAGTGGTTTGGTGCAAGGGACAGGACAAGAGACCCAGTACTTC. The chain couples TRBV12-5 to TRBJ2-5; TRBD1 aligns across 8 bases. The CDR3 is 16 amino acids. Germline V gene lookup returns CDR1 LGHNT and CDR2 FRNRAP. V shed 0 bases and J 2 bases; nucleotides not matched to a gene: 5.

The chain joins TRBV20-1 to TRBJ1-2, with TRBD1 identical over 9 bases. Germline V gives CDR1 DFQATT, CDR2 SNEGSKA (reference sequence). CDR3 size: 11 residues. CDR3 sequence: CRGDRDEGYTF. CDR3 DNA: TGCAGGGGGGACAGGGATGAGGGCTACACCTTC.

This chain uses TRBV5-1 with TRBJ2-2, with a possible D match to TRBD2 (6 bases). The CDR3 spans 16 residues. Germline V CDR1 and CDR2: SGHRS, YFSETQ. The V end was cut by 0 bases, the J end by 0 bases, with 9 bases between. The CDR3 region is CASSLGPGANTGELFF. The CDR3 region has the DNA TGCGCCAGCAGCTTGGGTCCGGGGGCGAACACCGGGGAGCTGTTTTTT.

The V gene is TRBV10-3, the J gene TRBJ2-7, with D unresolved. This CDR3 is 12 amino acids long. Germline values: CDR1 ENHRY, CDR2 SYGVKD. Trimming took off 10 bases at V and 0 bases at J, with 10 bases between the two ends. The CDR3 sequence: CATKRSSYEQYF. The CDR3 DNA sequence: TGTGCCACCAAACGGAGCTCCTACGAGCAGTACTTC.

V and J are TRBV9 and TRBJ2-3; TRBD2 matches at 8 bases. The germline V gene has CDR1 SGDLS and CDR2 YYNGEE. The CDR3 loop spans 15 amino acids. V lost 5 bases to trimming and J lost 3 bases; unmatched junction nucleotides: 8. DNA for the CDR3: TGTGCCAGCAGTTACCGGGAGGGCGGGACAGATACGCAGTATTTT. Its translation: CASSYREGGTDTQYF.

The rearrangement joins TRBV19 to TRBJ2-6; 7 nucleotides align to TRBD1. Germline V gives CDR1 LNHDA, CDR2 SQIVND (reference sequence). The CDR3 has 17 amino acids. Trimming cost V 7 bases and J 0 bases; bases outside gene matches: 9. As DNA, the CDR3 is TGTGCCAGTACCGATCGGACAGGAGGCTCTGGGGCCAACGTCCTGACTTTC. Its translation: CASTDRTGGSGANVLTF.

The chain recombines TRBV6-5 with TRBJ1-4; the match to TRBD1 covers 9 bases. Germline CDR1 is MNHEY and CDR2 is SVGAGI. The CDR3 spans 15 residues. Trimming at V came to 6 bases and at J to 7 bases, leaving 9 bases not matched to a gene. The CDR3: CASRDPTGGSEKLFF. The CDR3 DNA is TGTGCCAGCAGGGACCCTACAGGGGGCAGTGAAAAACTGTTTTTT.

The rearrangement uses TRBV28 and TRBJ2-6, with 8 bases fitting TRBD2. This CDR3 region has 20 residues. From germline, CDR1 is MDHEN and CDR2 SYDVKM. V lost 6 bases, J lost 0 bases, and 16 bases stayed unmatched. The CDR3 protein is CASSPIGGGTPNSGANVLTF. For the CDR3, the DNA is TGTGCCAGCAGCCCCATTGGCGGGGGGACACCTAACTCTGGGGCCAACGTCCTGACTTTC.

The V and J genes are TRBV6-2 or TRBV6-3 and TRBJ1-5; D gene ambiguous. CDR3 length equals 14 residues. Trimming removed 4 bases at V and 10 bases at J, with 17 bases between. Germline CDR1 and CDR2: MNHEY and SVGEGT. CDR3: CASSSRSIKRPQHF. CDR3 in DNA: TGTGCCAGCAGTTCTCGGTCCATCAAGAGACCCCAGCATTTT.

CDR3 in DNA: TGTGCCAGCAGCGTATCGGGTAGGGGAGAGACCCAGTACTTC. Its protein product is CASSVSGRGETQYF. The chain couples TRBV9 to TRBJ2-5; D is possibly TRBD1 (5 bases). Germline CDR1 reads SGDLS; CDR2 reads YYNGEE. V was trimmed by 1 base and J by 4 bases, leaving 11 bases between them. This CDR3 region has 14 residues.

This chain uses TRBV10-3 with TRBJ2-1, with a possible D match to TRBD2 (6 bases). The CDR3 totals 14 residues. Trimming stripped 7 bases from V and 7 bases from J, with 17 bases between. CDR1 and CDR2 from the germline V gene are ENHRY and SYGVKD. This CDR3 is CAITSYAGRNEQFF. CDR3 nucleotide sequence: TGTGCCATCACAAGCTACGCGGGGAGAAATGAGCAGTTCTTC.

This clone was counted once. This CDR3 is also generated by other DNA sequences in the sample. The rearrangement links TRBV6-5 to TRBJ2-5; a possible D gene is TRBD2 (6 bases). Per germline, CDR1 MNHEY and CDR2 SVGAGI. The CDR3 is made up of 14 amino acids. Trimming left V 0 bases short and J 4 bases short, with 9 bases between. CDR3 DNA sequence: TGTGCCAGCAGTTACTCGGCTAGCGTAGAGACCCAGTACTTC. Protein product: CASSYSASVETQYF.

This clone has only one observation. The chain carries TRBV19 and TRBJ1-2; 12 bases fit TRBD1. The V gene end was trimmed by 4 bases and the J gene end by 4 bases; junction bases not matched to a gene: 10. Germline CDR1 reads LNHDA; CDR2 reads SQIVND (reference sequence). The CDR3 sequence is 17 residues long. CDR3 DNA sequence: TGTGCCAGTAGTACTTGGGACAGGGGGCGCCCCCTCTATGGCTACACCTTC. As protein: CASSTWDRGRPLYGYTF.

The gene calls are TRBV11-3 and TRBJ2-1; the D is unclear. The CDR3 sequence is 13 residues long. Germline V CDR1 and CDR2: SGHNT, YENEEA. V dropped 7 bases and J dropped 2 bases, with 9 bases sitting between them. The CDR3 bases are TGTGCCAGCACCGCGTCGACCTACAATGAGCAGTTCTTC. Its protein is CASTASTYNEQFF.

The J gene is TRBJ1-1, the V gene TRBV28; 10 bases are a match to TRBD1. Germline CDR1 MDHEN, CDR2 SYDVKM. There are 14 residues in the CDR3. Unmatched junction bases numbered 5, after V lost 4 bases and J lost 6 bases. The CDR3 DNA reads TGTGCCAGCAGTTCGGGACAGGGGATGTCTGAAGCTTTCTTT. Residues: CASSSGQGMSEAFF.

A few counts support this clone. The rearrangement links TRBV24-1 to TRBJ2-1; 8 bases agree with TRBD2. This CDR3 comprises 15 residues. The junction had 2 bases not matched to a gene; V was cut back by 1 base and J by 4 bases. Germline values: CDR1 KGHDR, CDR2 SFDVKD. CDR3 in amino acids: CATSDFRGGYNEQFF. CDR3 nucleotides: TGTGCCACCAGTGATTTTCGGGGGGGTTACAATGAGCAGTTCTTC.